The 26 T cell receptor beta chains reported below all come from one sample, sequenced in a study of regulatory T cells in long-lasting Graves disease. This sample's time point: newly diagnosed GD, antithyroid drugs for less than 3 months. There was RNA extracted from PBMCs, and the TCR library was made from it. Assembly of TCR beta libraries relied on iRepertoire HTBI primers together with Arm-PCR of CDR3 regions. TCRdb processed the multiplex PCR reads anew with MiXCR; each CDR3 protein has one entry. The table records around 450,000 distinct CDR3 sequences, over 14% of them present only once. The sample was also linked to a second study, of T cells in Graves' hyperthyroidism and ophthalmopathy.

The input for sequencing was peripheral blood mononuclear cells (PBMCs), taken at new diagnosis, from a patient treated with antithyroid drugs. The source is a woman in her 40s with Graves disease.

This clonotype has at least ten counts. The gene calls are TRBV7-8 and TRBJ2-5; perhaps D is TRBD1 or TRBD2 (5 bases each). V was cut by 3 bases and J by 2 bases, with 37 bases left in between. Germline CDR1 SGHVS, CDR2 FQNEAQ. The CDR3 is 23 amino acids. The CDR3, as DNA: TGTGCCAGCAGCTTTCCTCTAACTCGGGGCCCAGCATCTCAGTGGGAGTCGCAAGAGACCCAGTACTTC. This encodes CASSFPLTRGPASQWESQETQYF.

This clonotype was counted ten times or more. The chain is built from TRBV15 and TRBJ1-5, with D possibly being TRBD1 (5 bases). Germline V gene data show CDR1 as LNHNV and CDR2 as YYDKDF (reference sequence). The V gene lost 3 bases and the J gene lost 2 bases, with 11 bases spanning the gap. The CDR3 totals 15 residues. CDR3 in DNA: TGTGCCACCAGCAGTAGTAGGGGTCGCAATCAGCCCCAGCATTTT. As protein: CATSSSRGRNQPQHF.

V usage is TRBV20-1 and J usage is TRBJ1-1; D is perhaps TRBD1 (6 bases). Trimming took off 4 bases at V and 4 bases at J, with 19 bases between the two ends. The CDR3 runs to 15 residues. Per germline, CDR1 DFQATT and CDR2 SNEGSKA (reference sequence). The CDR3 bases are TGCAGTGCTACGCAAGGGGGGGGATTCGGCACTGAAGCTTTCTTT. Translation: CSATQGGGFGTEAFF.

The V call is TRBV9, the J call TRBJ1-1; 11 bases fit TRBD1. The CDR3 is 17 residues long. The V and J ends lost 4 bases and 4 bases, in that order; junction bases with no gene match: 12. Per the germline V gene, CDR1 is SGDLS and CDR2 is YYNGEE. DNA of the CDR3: TGTGCCAGCAGCCTACTCGGACAGGGGGCTGTGGGCACTGAAGCTTTCTTT. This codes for CASSLLGQGAVGTEAFF.

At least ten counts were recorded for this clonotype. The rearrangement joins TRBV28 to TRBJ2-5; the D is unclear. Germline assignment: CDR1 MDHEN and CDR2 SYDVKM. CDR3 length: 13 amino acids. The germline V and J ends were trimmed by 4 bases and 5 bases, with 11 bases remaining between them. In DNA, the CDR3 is TGTGCCAGCAGTTCCAACTTGGAGGAGACCCAGTACTTC. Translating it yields CASSSNLEETQYF. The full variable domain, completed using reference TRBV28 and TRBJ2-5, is DVKVTQSSRYLVKRTGEKVFLECVQDMDHENMFWYRQDPGLGLRLIYFSYDVKMKEKGDIPEGYSVSREKKERFSLILESASTNQTSMYLCASSSNLEETQYFGPGTRLLVL.

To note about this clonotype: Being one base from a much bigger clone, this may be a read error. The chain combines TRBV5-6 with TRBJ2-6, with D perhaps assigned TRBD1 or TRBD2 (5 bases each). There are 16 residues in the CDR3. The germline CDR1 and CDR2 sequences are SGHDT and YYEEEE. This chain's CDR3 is CASISALKSGADVLTF. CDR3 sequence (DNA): TGTGCCAGCATATCAGCCCTCAAGTCCGGGGCCGACGTCCTGACTTTC.

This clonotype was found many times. This CDR3 is CASSFGLAGGIGELFF. Here the CDR3 DNA reads TGTGCCAGCAGCTTCGGACTAGCGGGAGGAATCGGGGAGCTGTTTTTT. The chain joins TRBV11-2 to TRBJ2-2, with TRBD2 matching 14 bases. This CDR3 spans 16 amino acids. The germline CDR1 and CDR2 sequences are SGHAT and FQNNGV. V lost 3 bases to trimming and J lost 7 bases; unmatched junction nucleotides: 4.

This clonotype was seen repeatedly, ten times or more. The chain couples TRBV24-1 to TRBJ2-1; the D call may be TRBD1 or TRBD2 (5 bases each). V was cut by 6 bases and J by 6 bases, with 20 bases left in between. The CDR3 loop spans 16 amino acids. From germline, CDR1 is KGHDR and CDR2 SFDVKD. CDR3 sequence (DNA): TGTGCCACCAGTAAATCCGGGACGTTGGGGGTCAATGAGCAGTTCTTC. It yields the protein CATSKSGTLGVNEQFF.

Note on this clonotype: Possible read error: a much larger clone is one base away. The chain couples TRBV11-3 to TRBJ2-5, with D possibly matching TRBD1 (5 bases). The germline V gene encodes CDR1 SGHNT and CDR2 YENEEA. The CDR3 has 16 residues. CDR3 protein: CASSLETTRVIETQCF. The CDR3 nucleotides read TGTGCCAGCAGCTTAGAGACGACCAGGGTAATAGAGACCCAGTGCTTC. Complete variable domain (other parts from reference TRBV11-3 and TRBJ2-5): EAGVVQSPRYKIIEKKQPVAFWCNPISGHNTLYWYLQNLGQGPELLIRYENEEAVDDSQLPKDRFSAERLKGVDSTLKIQPAELGDSAVYLCASSLETTRVIETQCFGPGTRLLVL.

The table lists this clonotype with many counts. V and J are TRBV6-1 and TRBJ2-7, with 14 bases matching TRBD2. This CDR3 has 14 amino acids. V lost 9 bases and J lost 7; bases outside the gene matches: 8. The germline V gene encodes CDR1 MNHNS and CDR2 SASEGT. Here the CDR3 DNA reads TGTGCCAGTCACGGACTAGCGGGAGGTCGAGAGCAGTACTTC. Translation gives CASHGLAGGREQYF.

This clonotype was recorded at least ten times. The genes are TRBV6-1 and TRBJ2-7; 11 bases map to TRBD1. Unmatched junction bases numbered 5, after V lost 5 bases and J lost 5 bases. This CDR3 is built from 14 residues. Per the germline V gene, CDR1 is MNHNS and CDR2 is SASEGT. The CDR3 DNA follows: TGTGCCAGCAGTCCGTGGACAGGGGGCAACGAGCAGTACTTC. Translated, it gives CASSPWTGGNEQYF.

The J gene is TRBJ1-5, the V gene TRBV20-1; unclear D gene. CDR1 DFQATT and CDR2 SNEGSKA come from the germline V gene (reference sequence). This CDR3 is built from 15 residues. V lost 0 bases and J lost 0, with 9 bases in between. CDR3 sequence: CSARDGTGSNQPQHF. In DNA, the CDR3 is TGCAGTGCTAGAGACGGTACCGGTAGCAATCAGCCCCAGCATTTT.

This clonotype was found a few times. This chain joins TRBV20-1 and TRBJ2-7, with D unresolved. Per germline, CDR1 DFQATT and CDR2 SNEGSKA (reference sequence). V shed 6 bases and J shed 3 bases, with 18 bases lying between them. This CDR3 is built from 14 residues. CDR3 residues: CSAARRDVYYEQYF. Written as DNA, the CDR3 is TGCAGTGCCGCGAGGCGTGACGTCTACTACGAGCAGTACTTC.

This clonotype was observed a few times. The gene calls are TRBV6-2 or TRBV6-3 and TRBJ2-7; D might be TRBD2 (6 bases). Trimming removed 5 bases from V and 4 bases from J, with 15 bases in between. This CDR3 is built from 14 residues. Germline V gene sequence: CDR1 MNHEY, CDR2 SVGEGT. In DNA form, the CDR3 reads TGTGCCAGCAGTCCCCAGGGACTCGGTTACGAGCAGTACTTC. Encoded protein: CASSPQGLGYEQYF.

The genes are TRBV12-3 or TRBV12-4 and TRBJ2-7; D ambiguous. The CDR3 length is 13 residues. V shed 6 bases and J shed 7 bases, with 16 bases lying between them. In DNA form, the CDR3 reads TGTGCCAGCAGCCCCCTATGGGGTGGAGAGCAGTACTTC. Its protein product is CASSPLWGGEQYF.

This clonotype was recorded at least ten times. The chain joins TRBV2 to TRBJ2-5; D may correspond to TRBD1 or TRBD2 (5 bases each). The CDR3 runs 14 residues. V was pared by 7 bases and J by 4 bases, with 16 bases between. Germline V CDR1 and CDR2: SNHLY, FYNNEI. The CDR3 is CASIRQGGGETQYF. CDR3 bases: TGTGCCAGCATACGGCAGGGCGGAGGAGAGACCCAGTACTTC.

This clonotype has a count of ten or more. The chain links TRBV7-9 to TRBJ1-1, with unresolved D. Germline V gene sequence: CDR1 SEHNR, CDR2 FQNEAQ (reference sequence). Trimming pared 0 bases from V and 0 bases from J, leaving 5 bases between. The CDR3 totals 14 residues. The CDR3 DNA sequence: TGTGCCAGCAGCTTAGCGGAATTGAACACTGAAGCTTTCTTT. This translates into CASSLAELNTEAFF.

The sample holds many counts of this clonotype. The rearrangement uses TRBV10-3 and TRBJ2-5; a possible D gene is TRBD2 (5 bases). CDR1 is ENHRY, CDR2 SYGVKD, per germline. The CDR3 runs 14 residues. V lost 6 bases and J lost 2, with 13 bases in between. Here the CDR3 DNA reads TGTGCCATCAGACCGGGGTATAATCAAGAGACCCAGTACTTC. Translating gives CAIRPGYNQETQYF.

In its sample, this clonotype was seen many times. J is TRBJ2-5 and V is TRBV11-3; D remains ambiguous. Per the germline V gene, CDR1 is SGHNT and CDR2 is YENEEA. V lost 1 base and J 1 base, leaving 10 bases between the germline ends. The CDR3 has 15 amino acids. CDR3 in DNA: TGTGCCAGCAGCTTAGGTGGCAGCCGCCAAGAGACCCAGTACTTC. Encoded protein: CASSLGGSRQETQYF.

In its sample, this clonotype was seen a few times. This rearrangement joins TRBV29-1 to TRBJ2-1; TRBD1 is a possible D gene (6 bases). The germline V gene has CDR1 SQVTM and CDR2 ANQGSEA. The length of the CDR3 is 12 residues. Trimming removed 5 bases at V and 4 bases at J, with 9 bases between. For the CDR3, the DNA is TGCAGCGTTTTTGGGACATACAATGAGCAGTTCTTC. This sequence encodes CSVFGTYNEQFF.

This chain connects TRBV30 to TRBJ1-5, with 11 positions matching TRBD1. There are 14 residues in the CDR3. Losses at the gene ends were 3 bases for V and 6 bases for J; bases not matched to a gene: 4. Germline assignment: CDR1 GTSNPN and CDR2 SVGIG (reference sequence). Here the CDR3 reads CAWRGQGVGQPQHF. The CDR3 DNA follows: TGTGCCTGGAGGGGACAGGGGGTCGGTCAGCCCCAGCATTTT.

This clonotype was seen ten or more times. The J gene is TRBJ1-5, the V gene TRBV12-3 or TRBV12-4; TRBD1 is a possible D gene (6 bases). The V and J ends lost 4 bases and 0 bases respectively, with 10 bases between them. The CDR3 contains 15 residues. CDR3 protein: CASSSTGYSNQPQHF. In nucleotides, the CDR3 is TGTGCCAGCAGTTCGACAGGCTATAGCAATCAGCCCCAGCATTTT.

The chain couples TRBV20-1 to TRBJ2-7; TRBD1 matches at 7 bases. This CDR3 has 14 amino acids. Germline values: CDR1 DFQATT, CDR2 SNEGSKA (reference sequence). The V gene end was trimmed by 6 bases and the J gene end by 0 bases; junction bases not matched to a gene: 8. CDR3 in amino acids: CSAKGGPSSYEQYF. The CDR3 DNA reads TGCAGTGCCAAAGGGGGCCCGAGCTCCTACGAGCAGTACTTC.

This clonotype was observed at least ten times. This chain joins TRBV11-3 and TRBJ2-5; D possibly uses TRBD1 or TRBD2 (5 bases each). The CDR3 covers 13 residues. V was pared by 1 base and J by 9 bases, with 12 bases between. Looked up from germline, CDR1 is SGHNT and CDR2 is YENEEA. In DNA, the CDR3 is TGTGCCAGCAGCTTAGGACTACGAGGGGCCCAGTACTTC. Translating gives CASSLGLRGAQYF.

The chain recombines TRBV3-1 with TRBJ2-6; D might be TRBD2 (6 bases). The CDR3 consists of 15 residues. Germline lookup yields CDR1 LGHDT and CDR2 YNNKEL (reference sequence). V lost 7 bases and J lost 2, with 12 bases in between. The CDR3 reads CASTGDNTGANVLTF. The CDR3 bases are TGTGCCAGCACGGGAGATAATACTGGGGCCAACGTCCTGACTTTC.

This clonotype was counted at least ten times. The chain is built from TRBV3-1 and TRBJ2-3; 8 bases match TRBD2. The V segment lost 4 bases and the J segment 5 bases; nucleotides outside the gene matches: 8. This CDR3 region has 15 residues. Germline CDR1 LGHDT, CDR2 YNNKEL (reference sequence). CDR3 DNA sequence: TGTGCCAGCAGCCGGGGGGGACTAGGATTAGATACGCAGTATTTT. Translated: CASSRGGLGLDTQYF.